This T cell receptor (beta chain) was recorded in a study of beta chain features in type 1 diabetes. Broader study findings: Moderate but significant shortening of TCRB CDR3s was recorded in all four CD4+ subsets from Type 1 diabetes patients. PCR may have favored shorter templates equally in patients and controls.

Of the isolated RNA, all was reverse transcribed, and so the sequenced material was expressed TCRB transcripts. An average of about 3.4 million reads was obtained for naive, central memory and regulatory T cell samples. Assay: immunoSEQ multiplex PCR; the TCRdb copy retains only in-frame clones and omits some. The sample shows approximately 170,000 clones, less than 9.5% of them seen only once. A note on this clone: The antigen remains undetermined.

Cell sorting via CD45RO/CCR7/CD25/CD127/CD95/CD27 was performed to obtain CD4+ naive, central memory, regulatory and stem cell-like memory cells. The specimen was central memory CD4+ T cells from blood. This receptor was identified in a young woman in good health.

The CDR3 DNA reads TGTGCCAGCAGCTTAGCTACGGGGGGGAACACTGAAGCTTTCTTT. Translating it yields CASSLATGGNTEAFF. The chain is built from TRBV7-9 and TRBJ1-1; D possibly corresponds to TRBD1 (5 bases). The V and J ends lost 0 bases and 1 base respectively, with 9 bases between them. This CDR3 contains 15 residues. Germline CDR1 reads SEHNR; CDR2 reads FQNEAQ (reference sequence).